These T cell receptor beta chains were read from a single sample in a study of Graves' ophthalmopathy and Graves' hyperthyroidism. TCRdb reprocessed the multiplex PCR reads with MiXCR, giving one entry per CDR3 protein. The data contain more than 550,000 distinct CDR3 sequences, about two fifths of them singletons. Sequenced: peripheral blood. The receptor source for this set is an adult man with Graves' ophthalmopathy. Both conserved end residues are part of each CDR3. The D gene is left open where the match is weak. Size is stated for part of the rows, as once, few or many counts, or as a class when the clone is expanded.

>TRBJ2-6|TRBV20-1|many|TRBD1
CSATGTGAGANVLTF
TGCAGTGCTACAGGGACAGGGGCTGGGGCCAACGTCCTGACTTTC
>TRBJ1-1|TRBV15|many|-
CATSGAKFGGLNTEAFF
TGTGCCACCAGCGGAGCAAAATTCGGGGGTTTGAACACTGAAGCTTTCTTT
>TRBJ2-2|TRBV24-1|many|TRBD2
CATSDAGLAEGGELFF
TGTGCCACCAGTGACGCGGGACTAGCAGAAGGTGGGGAGCTGTTTTTT
>TRBJ1-1|TRBV6-5|once|-
CAISVGTGYTEAFF
TGTGCCATCAGTGTCGGCACCGGGTACACTGAAGCTTTCTTT
>TRBJ2-7|TRBV20-1|many|-
CSAPVSVTEQYF
TGCAGTGCGCCTGTGTCGGTCACCGAGCAGTACTTC
>TRBJ1-1|TRBV29-1|many|-
CSVGVFNTEAFF
TGCAGCGTCGGGGTTTTCAACACTGAAGCTTTCTTT
>TRBJ1-5|TRBV7-8|many|TRBD1
CASSFDRESNQPQHF
TGTGCCAGCAGCTTCGACAGGGAAAGCAATCAGCCCCAGCATTTT
>TRBJ1-4|TRBV29-1|-|-
CSSRSGTNEKLFF
TGCAGCTCCCGGTCTGGGACTAATGAAAAACTGTTTTTT
>TRBJ1-3|TRBV10-3|-|TRBD1
CAIGDREIGDTIYF
TGTGCCATCGGTGACAGGGAGATCGGTGACACCATATATTTT
>TRBJ2-7|TRBV18|few|-
CASSPGRDEQYF
TGTGCCAGCTCACCAGGGCGGGACGAGCAGTACTTC
>TRBJ1-2|TRBV3-1|few|-
CASRKAGTDYGYTF
TGTGCCAGCAGGAAGGCCGGGACGGACTATGGCTACACCTTC
>TRBJ2-7|TRBV20-1|many|TRBD2
CSARDHASGVYEQYF
TGCAGTGCTAGAGATCACGCTAGCGGGGTCTACGAGCAGTACTTC
>TRBJ1-1|TRBV12-3/TRBV12-4|many|TRBD1
CASSLGGQGEAFF
TGTGCCAGCAGCCTAGGAGGACAGGGAGAAGCTTTCTTT
>TRBJ1-2|TRBV29-1|-|-
CSVVVRGGYTF
TGCAGCGTTGTGGTCAGGGGTGGCTACACCTTC
>TRBJ2-7|TRBV11-1|-|TRBD1
CASSYYRGVYEQYF
TGTGCCAGCAGCTACTACAGGGGAGTCTACGAGCAGTACTTC
>TRBJ2-7|TRBV10-3|many|TRBD1
CAISERERGQLGYEQYF
TGTGCCATCAGTGAGAGGGAGAGGGGACAGCTTGGCTACGAGCAGTACTTC
>TRBJ1-5|TRBV15|few|-
CATSRDRGNGETQHF
TGTGCCACCAGCAGAGATCGGGGGAACGGAGAGACCCAGCATTTT
>TRBJ1-2|TRBV7-9|few|-
CASSQEAGWGGYTF
TGCGCCAGCAGCCAAGAAGCCGGTTGGGGAGGCTACACCTTC
>TRBJ2-6|TRBV9|many|-
CASSSNVLTF
TGTGCCAGCAGCTCCAACGTCCTGACTTTC
>TRBJ1-1|TRBV25-1|many|-
CASSERSVHGGAFF
TGTGCCAGCAGTGAAAGGAGTGTGCACGGTGGAGCTTTCTTT
>TRBJ1-2|TRBV12-3/TRBV12-4|-|-
CASSRQESYGYTF
TGTGCCAGCAGTCGACAGGAAAGCTATGGCTACACCTTC
>TRBJ1-6|TRBV24-1|many|-
CATSVPPRNRDSSTDSPLHF
TGTGCCACCAGTGTTCCCCCCCGCAACCGAGACTCCTCGACGGATTCACCCCTCCACTTT
>TRBJ1-6|TRBV5-1|many|TRBD1
CASSLGGQGSPLHF
TGCGCCAGCAGCTTGGGAGGACAGGGTTCACCCCTCCACTTT
>TRBJ2-6|TRBV10-3|-|-
CASRGFLSGANVLTF
TGTGCCAGCAGAGGGTTTCTCTCTGGGGCCAACGTCCTGACTTTC
>TRBJ2-3|TRBV24-1|-|-
CATSGGGADTQYF
TGTGCCACCAGTGGCGGGGGCGCAGATACGCAGTATTTT
>TRBJ1-1|TRBV12-3/TRBV12-4|many|-
CASSLTQIGVTEAFF
TGTGCCAGCAGTTTGACCCAAATCGGGGTCACTGAAGCTTTCTTT
>TRBJ2-7|TRBV29-1|-|-
CSVDETGNEQYF
TGCAGCGTTGACGAGACTGGCAATGAGCAGTACTTC
>TRBJ2-5|TRBV15|many|TRBD2
CATSGPPGLSSEETQYF
TGTGCCACCAGCGGCCCTCCGGGACTAAGTAGCGAAGAGACCCAGTACTTC
>TRBJ2-7|TRBV6-2/TRBV6-3|few|-
CASTPGREPNEQYF
TGTGCCAGCACCCCAGGACGGGAACCTAACGAGCAGTACTTC
>TRBJ1-2|TRBV20-1|many|-
CSARVEGNYGYTF
TGCAGTGCTAGAGTTGAGGGTAACTATGGCTACACCTTC
>TRBJ2-2|TRBV7-9|many|-
CASSSKGQTSSELFF
TGTGCCAGCAGTTCAAAAGGCCAAACAAGTTCAGAGCTGTTTTTT
>TRBJ1-4|TRBV5-1|-|TRBD1
CASSFGQGGNEKLFF
TGCGCCAGCAGCTTCGGACAGGGGGGTAATGAAAAACTGTTTTTT